The TCR beta chain under discussion was sequenced for a study of a mutant IDH1 vaccine in newly diagnosed glioma. Study-level background: Onset of vaccination occurred 4-6 weeks following radiotherapy alone, or with temozolomide cycles.

Produced via immunoSEQ multiplex PCR; TCRdb's table is partial and in-frame only. The sample carries about 56,000 clones, around 75% recorded once. Concerning this clone: Antigen unknown.

The trim removed 2 bases at V and 0 bases at J, leaving 15 bases unmatched. Germline-derived CDR1 and CDR2 are GTSNPN and SVGIG (reference sequence). This CDR3 comprises 19 residues. Time point defined: week 47, end of study. Vaccination used 300 ug of mutant IDH1 20-mer peptide per dose, with topical imiquimod. Weeks 1, 3, 5, 7, 11, 15, 19 and 23 were when patients received their eight vaccinations. The chain recombines TRBV30 with TRBJ2-4, with TRBD1 identical over 8 bases. This material consisted of PBMCs, taken from a glioma patient whose treatment included an IDH1 peptide vaccine. This receptor was taken from a man aged 50 to 60 with glioma. CDR3 in DNA: TGTGCCTGGAGTCTCCTCCGGGACAGGATAGCCTTAGCCAAAAACATTCAGTACTTC. Its translation: CAWSLLRDRIALAKNIQYF.